This T cell receptor beta chain was profiled in a study of T cells in Graves' hyperthyroidism and ophthalmopathy. Notes on the study in general: Most expanded thyroid clonotypes above 0.001 recurred in blood. It was a median around seven months before onset that the model predicted ophthalmopathy.

Ten or more counts support this clonotype. Its cognate antigen is unknown. Over 9 ml of fresh peripheral blood supplied the PBMCs. This CDR3 comprises 11 residues. CDR1 is ENHRY, CDR2 SYGVKD, per germline. Deletions cut 11 bases from V and 2 bases from J, with 7 bases between. TCR beta CDR3 region amplification was performed from RNA transcripts. The TCR CDR3 was amplified in a first-round RT-PCR using the HTBI primer set. TCRdb itself ran the multiplex PCR reads through MiXCR, one entry per CDR3 protein. Of nearly 750,000 distinct CDR3 sequences listed, 35% are singletons. The gene calls are TRBV10-3 and TRBJ1-5; tentatively, D is TRBD1 (5 bases). The TCR comes from a woman in her thirties or forties with Graves' hyperthyroidism. Sequencing was done on a sample of blood. CDR3 protein: CAAGGNQPQHF. The DNA for the CDR3 is TGTGCCGCGGGGGGCAATCAGCCCCAGCATTTT.